Below, 16 T cell receptor beta chains from the same sample are listed, as sequenced in a study of blood T cell repertoires in COVID-19. Libraries were prepared by immunoSEQ multiplex PCR; TCRdb keeps only in-frame clonotypes and omits some of them. Of some 150,000 clones detected, about 85% appear once; the ten largest clones hold approximately 0.6%. The sample consisted of peripheral blood. The receptors were gathered from a man aged 55 to 69 with COVID-19, enrolled during active disease.

The chain combines TRBV5-1 with TRBJ2-1, with D perhaps matching TRBD2 (6 bases). Germline CDR1 is SGHRS and CDR2 is YFSETQ. Trimming took off 0 bases at V and 6 bases at J, with 13 bases between the two ends. The CDR3 has 15 amino acids. In DNA, the CDR3 is TGCGCCAGCAGCTTGGGGACTATTGCGGGCAATGAGCAGTTCTTC. This encodes CASSLGTIAGNEQFF.

Remarks on this clone: Different DNA sequences within this sample yield the same CDR3. V usage is TRBV6-5 and J usage is TRBJ1-5, with TRBD1 matching 9 bases. This CDR3 has 14 amino acids. Germline CDR1 reads MNHEY; CDR2 reads SVGAGI. Losses at the gene ends were 6 bases for V and 4 bases for J; bases not matched to a gene: 4. CDR3 sequence (DNA): TGTGCCAGCAGAAAGGGACAGGGAAATCAGCCCCAGCATTTT. Its protein is CASRKGQGNQPQHF.

The J gene is TRBJ2-6, the V gene TRBV9; D is perhaps TRBD2 (5 bases). Per germline, CDR1 SGDLS and CDR2 YYNGEE. The CDR3 runs 15 residues. V gave up 4 bases and J gave up 0 bases, with 8 bases separating them. The CDR3 nucleotides are TGTGCCAGCAGCAGAGGGAACTCTGGGGCCAACGTCCTGACTTTC. As protein: CASSRGNSGANVLTF.

V usage is TRBV7-3 and J usage is TRBJ2-1, with TRBD2 identical over 9 bases. Germline loops: CDR1 SGHTA, CDR2 FQGTGA. The V gene end was trimmed by 5 bases and the J gene end by 4 bases; junction bases not matched to a gene: 12. The CDR3 is 17 residues long. CDR3 in amino acids: CASSVIAGAEPYNEQFF. CDR3 DNA: TGTGCCAGCAGCGTAATAGCGGGAGCGGAACCTTACAATGAGCAGTTCTTC. The full variable domain, its missing parts supplied by reference TRBV7-3 and TRBJ2-1, is GAGVSQTPSNKVTEKGKYVELRCDPISGHTALYWYRQSLGQGPEFLIYFQGTGAADDSGLPNDRFFAVRPEGSVSTLKIQRTERGDSAVYLCASSVIAGAEPYNEQFFGPGTRLTVL.

This chain uses TRBV29-1 with TRBJ2-3; 7 positions match TRBD2. Looked up from germline, CDR1 is SQVTM and CDR2 is ANQGSEA. Trimming cost V 4 bases and J 1 base; bases outside gene matches: 5. The length of the CDR3 is 14 residues. CDR3 DNA: TGCAGCGTTGCCGGGGCGGGGGGCACAGATACGCAGTATTTT. It yields the protein CSVAGAGGTDTQYF.

The rearrangement uses TRBV24-1 and TRBJ2-3; maybe TRBD1 (6 bases). V lost 5 bases and J 6 bases, leaving 17 bases between the germline ends. The germline gives CDR1 KGHDR, CDR2 SFDVKD. This CDR3 is built from 15 residues. CDR3 in DNA: TGTGCCACCAGTGTCAACTTGGGGCAGGGGGATACGCAGTATTTT. Translating gives CATSVNLGQGDTQYF.

The chain has TRBV20-1 and TRBJ1-1, with D maybe TRBD1 (6 bases). Deletions cut 5 bases from V and 9 bases from J, with 10 bases between. This CDR3 is built from 10 residues. The germline gives CDR1 DFQATT, CDR2 SNEGSKA (reference sequence). CDR3: CSARRDKAFF. Here the CDR3 DNA reads TGCAGTGCTCGAAGGGACAAAGCTTTCTTT.

The rearrangement uses TRBV19 and TRBJ1-4, with 7 bases lining up with TRBD1. Germline assignment: CDR1 LNHDA and CDR2 SQIVND (reference sequence). With V trimmed by 7 bases and J by 8 bases, 10 bases remained unmatched. CDR3 length: 14 amino acids. The CDR3 DNA sequence: TGTGCCAGTATTTCGGACAGGTGGGGCGAAAAACTGTTTTTT. Protein sequence: CASISDRWGEKLFF.

This chain uses TRBV3-1 (or the pseudogene TRBV3-2) with TRBJ1-2; weak D call: TRBD1 (6 bases). V gave up 0 bases and J gave up 1 base, with 12 bases separating them. Germline assignment: CDR1 LGHDT and CDR2 YNNKEL (reference sequence). This CDR3 is built from 16 residues. CDR3 coding DNA: TGTGCCAGCAGCCAAGATCCCGGCAGGGGTAACTATGGCTACACCTTC. This gives the protein CASSQDPGRGNYGYTF.

The chain's CDR3 is CASSREPGSRGNTIYF. In nucleotides, the CDR3 is TGTGCCAGCAGCCGTGAGCCAGGCTCAAGGGGAAACACCATATATTTT. The genes are TRBV5-5 and TRBJ1-3; D gene unclear. Trimming stripped 4 bases from V and 4 bases from J, with 18 bases between. CDR3 length: 16 residues. Germline V gene lookup returns CDR1 SGHKS and CDR2 YYEKEE (reference sequence).

The chain combines TRBV7-9 with TRBJ1-4; a weak D match, TRBD1 (5 bases). V lost 8 bases and J lost 4, with 17 bases in between. CDR3 length: 15 amino acids. The germline CDR1 and CDR2 sequences are SEHNR and FQNEAQ (reference sequence). CDR3 DNA sequence: TGTGCCAGCGGGGGAGGGGCGAGCCTTAATGAAAAACTGTTTTTT. Protein product: CASGGGASLNEKLFF.

CDR3 region: CASSLALAGGPDEQFF. Here the CDR3 DNA reads TGTGCCAGCAGCTTAGCCTTAGCGGGAGGGCCAGATGAGCAGTTCTTC. This chain uses TRBV11-3 with TRBJ2-1, with 11 nucleotides matching TRBD2. The germline V gene has CDR1 SGHNT and CDR2 YENEEA. The V and J ends lost 1 base and 8 bases, in that order; junction bases with no gene match: 7. This CDR3 comprises 16 residues.

V gene TRBV19 combines with J gene TRBJ1-1; tentative D call: TRBD1 (6 bases). This CDR3 is 14 amino acids long. Germline loops: CDR1 LNHDA, CDR2 SQIVND (reference sequence). Trimming removed 1 base at V and 4 bases at J, with 10 bases between. Here the CDR3 DNA reads TGTGCCAGTAGTATAGCAGGGGATGGCACTGAAGCTTTCTTT. Translating it yields CASSIAGDGTEAFF.

The chain employs TRBV7-8 and TRBJ2-5; 10 bases map to TRBD1. The germline V gene encodes CDR1 SGHVS and CDR2 FQNEAQ. The CDR3 contains 14 residues. With 5 bases clipped from V and 5 bases from J, the junction kept 5 bases outside the gene matches. In DNA form, the CDR3 reads TGTGCCAGCAGCCCCGGGACAGGGGTCGAGACCCAGTACTTC. Translated: CASSPGTGVETQYF.

This clone was picked up one time. This chain joins TRBV19 and TRBJ1-2; D not resolved. Trimming took 3 bases from V and 0 from J, leaving 11 bases between them. This CDR3 spans 15 amino acids. The germline V gene has CDR1 LNHDA and CDR2 SQIVND (reference sequence). The CDR3 nucleotides are TGTGCCAGTAGTATGGTGTCAGAAACTAACTATGGCTACACCTTC. Encoded protein: CASSMVSETNYGYTF.

J is TRBJ1-2 and V is TRBV7-8, with TRBD1 matching 7 bases. This CDR3 region has 15 residues. CDR1 is SGHVS, CDR2 FQNEAQ, per germline. The ends lost 1 base at V and 2 bases at J; junction bases unmatched: 4. The CDR3 protein is CASSLGVTGNYGYTF. For the CDR3, the DNA is TGTGCCAGCAGCTTAGGGGTGACAGGGAACTATGGCTACACCTTC.